This T cell receptor (beta chain) derives from a study of T-cell reconstitution after alpha-beta-depleted transplantation in children. Study-wide points: Several hundred expanded graft clones reportedly supplied alpha-beta T cells about two months after transplant.

Germline V gene sequence: CDR1 MDHEN, CDR2 SYDVKM. The CDR3 runs to 15 residues. V lost 5 bases and J 6 bases, leaving 16 bases between the germline ends. Unique molecular identifiers were built into the TCRbeta library. TCRdb re-called the PCR reads through MiXCR, storing one row per CDR3 protein. The table shows some 200,000 distinct CDR3 sequences, with around 9.9% occurring only once. This clonotype was seen many times. The antigen is not known. The source of this sequence is a child in the first two years of life with acute myeloid leukemia, due to receive a stem cell transplant. The specimen comprised PBMCs, sampled before TCRalphabeta/CD19-depleted stem cell transplant. This chain uses TRBV28 with TRBJ1-4, with D tentatively TRBD1 (6 bases). CDR3 loop: CASSQGRHFYEKLFF. The CDR3 nucleotides read TGTGCCAGCAGTCAGGGGAGACACTTCTATGAAAAACTGTTTTTT.